Presented here are 6 T cell receptor beta chains from one specimen sequenced in a study of blood T cell repertoires in COVID-19. TCRdb keeps only in-frame clones here, not all; method: immunoSEQ multiplex PCR. The data hold 350,000 to 400,000 clones, with 80% to 90% observed a single time. The sequenced material came from PBMCs or T cells enriched from blood (not recorded which). Receptors were obtained from a man in his late teens or twenties who had recovered from COVID-19.

The gene calls are TRBV27 and TRBJ1-1; D not certain. There are 13 residues in the CDR3. Germline V gives CDR1 MNHEY, CDR2 SMNVEV (reference sequence). V was pared by 4 bases and J by 0 bases, with 6 bases between. The CDR3 bases are TGTGCCAGCAGTTCACACCTGAACACTGAAGCTTTCTTT. Translation gives CASSSHLNTEAFF.

The chain employs TRBV6-5 and TRBJ2-7, with TRBD2 identical over 7 bases. CDR1 is MNHEY and CDR2 is SVGAGI in the germline V gene. The J segment lost 0 bases and the V segment lost 5 bases, leaving 1 base of the junction unmatched. The CDR3 is 13 residues long. The CDR3 coding sequence is TGTGCCAGCAGTCCGGGGGGCTCCTACGAGCAGTACTTC. Translation: CASSPGGSYEQYF.

V is TRBV28 and J is TRBJ2-6, with 8 bases identical to TRBD1. V shed 8 bases, J shed 0 bases, and the junction held 9 bases outside the gene matches. CDR3 length equals 17 residues. In germline, CDR1 is MDHEN, CDR2 SYDVKM. CDR3 nucleotide sequence: TGTGCCAGCGGCAGACAGGGGTCCCTCTCTGGGGCCAACGTCCTGACTTTC. Translating gives CASGRQGSLSGANVLTF.

This rearrangement joins TRBV4-1 to TRBJ1-5; D unresolved. The CDR3 runs 13 residues. V was pared by 4 bases and J by 0 bases, with 4 bases between. The germline V gene encodes CDR1 MGHRA and CDR2 YSYEKL. The CDR3 DNA sequence: TGCGCCAGCAGCCCCCATAGCAATCAGCCCCAGCATTTT. It is translated as CASSPHSNQPQHF.

The chain employs TRBV10-3 and TRBJ1-3, with TRBD1 identical over 9 bases. The CDR3 spans 13 residues. The V gene end was trimmed by 9 bases and the J gene end by 3 bases; junction bases not matched to a gene: 3. CDR1 and CDR2 (germline): ENHRY, SYGVKD. In DNA form, the CDR3 reads TGTGCCATTGGGGACAGGGTTGGAAACACCATATATTTT. The encoded protein is CAIGDRVGNTIYF.

V gene TRBV18 combines with J gene TRBJ1-5; 8 nucleotides match TRBD1. The CDR3 consists of 16 residues. Germline V CDR1 and CDR2: KGHSH, LQKENI. After removal of 3 bases from V and 11 bases from J, the junction contained 15 bases not matched to a gene. The CDR3: CASSPGQGSPNGAQHF. The CDR3 coding sequence is TGTGCCAGCTCACCTGGACAGGGCTCCCCCAATGGGGCCCAGCATTTT.